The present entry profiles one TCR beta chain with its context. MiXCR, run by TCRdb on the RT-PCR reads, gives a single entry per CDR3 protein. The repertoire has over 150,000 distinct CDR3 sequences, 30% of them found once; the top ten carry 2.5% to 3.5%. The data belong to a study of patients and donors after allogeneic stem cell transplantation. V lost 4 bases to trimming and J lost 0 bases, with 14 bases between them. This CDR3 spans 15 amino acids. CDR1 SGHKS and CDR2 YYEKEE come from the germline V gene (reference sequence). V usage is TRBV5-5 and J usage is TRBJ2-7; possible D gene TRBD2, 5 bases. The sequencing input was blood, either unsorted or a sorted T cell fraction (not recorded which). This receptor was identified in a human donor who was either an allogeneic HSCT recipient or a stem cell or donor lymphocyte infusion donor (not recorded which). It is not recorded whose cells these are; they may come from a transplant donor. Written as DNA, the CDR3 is TGTGCCAGCAGCGGATGGACTGGCGCCTCCTACGAGCAGTACTTC. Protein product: CASSGWTGASYEQYF. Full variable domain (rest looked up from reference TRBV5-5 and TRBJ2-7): DAGVTQSPTHLIKTRGQQVTLRCSPISGHKSVSWYQQVLGQGPQFIFQYYEKEERGRGNFPDRFSARQFPNYSSELNVNALLLGDSALYLCASSGWTGASYEQYFGPGTRLTVT.